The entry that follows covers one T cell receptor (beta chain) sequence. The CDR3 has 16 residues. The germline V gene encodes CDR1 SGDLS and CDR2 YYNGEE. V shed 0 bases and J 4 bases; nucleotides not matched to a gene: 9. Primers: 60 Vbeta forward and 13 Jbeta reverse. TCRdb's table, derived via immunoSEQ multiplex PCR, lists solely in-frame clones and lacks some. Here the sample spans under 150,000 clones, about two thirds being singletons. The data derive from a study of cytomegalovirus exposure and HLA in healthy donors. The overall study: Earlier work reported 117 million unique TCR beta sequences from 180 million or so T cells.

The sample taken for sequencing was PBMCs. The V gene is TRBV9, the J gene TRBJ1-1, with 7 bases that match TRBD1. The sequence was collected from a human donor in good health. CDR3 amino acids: CASSVAPTGPATEAFF. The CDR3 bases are TGTGCCAGCAGCGTAGCTCCGACAGGGCCGGCCACTGAAGCTTTCTTT.